The clone carrying this T cell receptor delta chain is categorized as large. The antigen remains undetermined. TCRdb fed the RT-PCR reads into CATT to redo clone calling. The data show around 700 delta-chain clones, approximately 20% seen once. The sample is drawn from a study of gammadelta T cells in human blood. Whole-study findings and limits: Microbial exposure appeared to drive polyclonal γδ T cell expansion after birth.

The CDR3 extends over 14 amino acids. The ends were cut back, 5 bases at V and 3 bases at J, with 7 bases in the middle. Germline assignment: CDR1 GEAIGNYY and CDR2 EKD. This chain links TRDV2 with TRDJ3; no firm D call. The receptor was derived from a human fetus. The sample taken for sequencing was Vgamma9Vdelta2 gamma-delta T cells from fetal blood. The CDR3 region has the DNA TGTGCCTGTGGAAGAATCTGGGACACCCGACAGATGTTTTTC. Protein: CACGRIWDTRQMFF.